This is a list of T cell receptor beta chains from one sample in a study of shared clonotypes between healthy human individuals. Sequencing was performed with immunoSEQ multiplex PCR; in TCRdb, only in-frame clones are kept and a portion is missing. Here the sample spans roughly 2.2 million clones, over 90% being singletons. The specimen was naive CD4+ T cells from PBMCs. The source is a man younger than 35 in good health. Some clones in this sample may be carry-over from other donors' samples. The CDR3 runs from the conserved cysteine through the conserved F or W. Where a row states a size, it is once, few, many or the class of an expanded clone; other rows omit it.

CDR3 protein,clone size,J gene,V gene
CASSPSFGRGAVEQYF,-,TRBJ2-7,TRBV14
CAWREGFTQYF,-,TRBJ2-3,TRBV30
CASSKIQGKDQPQHF,-,TRBJ1-5,TRBV7-9
CASSPSGRGADTQYF,-,TRBJ2-3,TRBV6-5
CASSLETGGINGYTF,-,TRBJ1-2,TRBV5-1
CASSSEGLAGREQFF,-,TRBJ2-1,TRBV5-1
CASSLAGGLREKLFF,-,TRBJ1-4,TRBV5-1
CASSLAVRVRETQYF,-,TRBJ2-5,TRBV5-6
CASSLESGAGYEQYF,-,TRBJ2-7,TRBV28
CAGAVTYGYTF,-,TRBJ1-2,TRBV6-1
CASSLQGKRSYGYTF,-,TRBJ1-2,TRBV5-8
CASSLGRVGETQYF,-,TRBJ2-5,TRBV7-6
CSVEGGQGVTDTQYF,-,TRBJ2-3,TRBV29-1
CASSPPTQGEETQYF,-,TRBJ2-5,TRBV18
CASGKELFMNTEAFF,-,TRBJ1-1,TRBV11-1
CASSLGSDGGYGYTF,-,TRBJ1-2,TRBV5-4
CASSLEPNSPLHF,-,TRBJ1-6,TRBV7-9
CASSLELDTQYF,-,TRBJ2-3,TRBV5-1
CAWRGTSGSYEQYF,-,TRBJ2-7,TRBV30
CASSQLVLTF,few,TRBJ1-2,TRBV7-9
CASSLSGRGVQETQYF,once,TRBJ2-5,TRBV5-8
CASSPAFRTSRAFFF,-,TRBJ1-1,TRBV28
CASSQSRGADQRDDTQYF,-,TRBJ2-3,TRBV4-3